Listed below are T cell receptor beta chains from one sample, sequenced in a study of OX40 agonist ivuxolimab in advanced cancers. Method: immunoSEQ multiplex PCR; TCRdb's copy keeps in-frame clones and lacks some. The repertoire consists of roughly 92,000 clones, with under 95% occurring once and the leading ten covering around 0.76%. Sequencing used CD4+ or CD8+ T cells sorted from blood, obtained in a trial of the OX40 agonist ivuxolimab. Receptors originate from an adult with an advanced solid tumor such as melanoma, head and neck, liver or kidney cancer. Each CDR3 is given with its conserved first and last residue. The D gene is left open where the match is weak. The size of a clone is reported for some rows only, either as once, few or many, or as a class for expanded clones.

size	V	D	J	DNA	CDR3
NA	TRBV2	TRBD2	TRBJ2-2	TGTGCCAGCAGTCCTTATAGCGGGAGGGGCGGCGGGGAGCTGTTTTTT	CASSPYSGRGGGELFF
NA	TRBV5-4	NA	TRBJ2-2	TGTGCCAGCAGCTTGGATAGTCCGAACACCGGGGAGCTGTTTTTT	CASSLDSPNTGELFF
NA	TRBV6-4	NA	TRBJ2-7	TGTGCCAGCAGTGACCTACGGTGGGGTATGAGCGAGCGGGTACCTGACGAGCAGTACTTC	CASSDLRWGMSERVPDEQYF
NA	TRBV6-1	NA	TRBJ1-2	TGTGCCAGCAGTGAACAGGGGAGGTCGAACTATGGCTACACCTTC	CASSEQGRSNYGYTF
NA	TRBV19	TRBD1	TRBJ1-3	TGTGCCAGTAGTATGAACGGACAGGGGAATGGAAACACCATATATTTT	CASSMNGQGNGNTIYF
few	TRBV7-9	NA	TRBJ1-1	TGTGCCAGCAGCCTCTCTCGATTGAACACTGAAGCTTTCTTT	CASSLSRLNTEAFF
NA	TRBV20-1	NA	TRBJ1-1	TGCAGTGCTAGGGACCCTCACCGAGCTTTCTTT	CSARDPHRAFF
once	TRBV5-1	NA	TRBJ2-2	TGCGCCAGCAGCATGGTGACTGCAAACACCGGGGAGCTGTTTTTT	CASSMVTANTGELFF
NA	TRBV10-2	NA	TRBJ2-3	TGCGCCAGCAGTGAGATCAGGGGATACACAGATACGCAGTATTTT	CASSEIRGYTDTQYF
once	TRBV6-1	NA	TRBJ2-3	TGTGCCAGCTCGTCATCCAGGTCCCCCGATACGCAGTATTTT	CASSSSRSPDTQYF
NA	TRBV5-1	NA	TRBJ1-1	TGCGCCAGCAGCACCCACATGAACACTGAAGCTTTCTTT	CASSTHMNTEAFF
NA	TRBV7-2	NA	TRBJ1-5	TGTGCCAGCAGCTTAGCAGTCGGCAGGGCCGGTCAGCCCCAGCATTTT	CASSLAVGRAGQPQHF
NA	TRBV28	TRBD1	TRBJ2-7	TGTGCCAGCAGGACACAGGGGGCCCCCTACGAGCAGTACTTC	CASRTQGAPYEQYF
NA	TRBV11-3	TRBD2	TRBJ2-1	TGTGCCAGCAGCTCCTCGGGTAGCGGGGCTTGGAATGAGCAGTTCTTC	CASSSSGSGAWNEQFF
NA	TRBV30	NA	TRBJ1-1	TGTGCCTGGAGTGCAGACAATAGCCCCCCTGAAGCTTTCTTT	CAWSADNSPPEAFF
NA	TRBV19	NA	TRBJ1-2	TGTGCCAGTAGTATAGGTCCCACACACTATGGCTACACCTTC	CASSIGPTHYGYTF
NA	TRBV27	TRBD1	TRBJ2-7	TGTGCCAGCAGAGCCGGGACAGGGGTCCACGAGCAGTACTTC	CASRAGTGVHEQYF
few	TRBV2	NA	TRBJ2-6	TGTGCCAGCAGTTGGGGGCCTGGGGCCAACGTCCTGACTTTC	CASSWGPGANVLTF
NA	TRBV19	NA	TRBJ2-7	TGTGCCAGTAGTTTCCAGCCCCCCGGGTCCTACGAGCAGTACTTC	CASSFQPPGSYEQYF
NA	TRBV5-1	NA	TRBJ1-3	TGCGCCAGCGGCTTGGATGGATGGAGCTCTGGAAACACCATATATTTT	CASGLDGWSSGNTIYF
NA	TRBV6-5	NA	TRBJ1-2	TGTGCCAGCAGCCCAGACCTACAACCCTATGGCTACACCTTC	CASSPDLQPYGYTF
NA	TRBV19	NA	TRBJ2-1	TGTGCCAGTAGTACTGGGGTACCCCGCGCGGGCCATGAGCAGTTCTTC	CASSTGVPRAGHEQFF
NA	TRBV7-2	NA	TRBJ2-7	TGTGCCAGCAGCTTTAGGACAGCCTACGAGCAGTACTTC	CASSFRTAYEQYF
NA	TRBV28	NA	TRBJ2-7	TGTGCCAGCAACGAGGCCAGGGACCGCGAGCAGTACTTC	CASNEARDREQYF
NA	TRBV6-5	NA	TRBJ2-7	TGTGCCAGCAGGGGCGCGGTCGAGCAGTACTTC	CASRGAVEQYF
NA	TRBV6-1	TRBD2	TRBJ2-1	TGTGCCAGCAGTGATCGGTCGGGAGGGCCGATTGAGCAGTTCTTC	CASSDRSGGPIEQFF
once	TRBV5-1	TRBD1	TRBJ1-5	TGCGCCAGCAGCTTGGATGGACAGGGTCAGCCCCAGCATTTT	CASSLDGQGQPQHF
NA	TRBV2	NA	TRBJ2-6	TGTGCCAGCGGTAGGGAGGCTGGGGCCAACGTCCTGACTTTC	CASGREAGANVLTF
once	TRBV7-9	NA	TRBJ2-1	TGTGCCAGCAGCTCCCAGTATGGTGAGCAGTTCTTC	CASSSQYGEQFF
NA	TRBV30	NA	TRBJ1-2	TGTGCCTGGAGTGTATGGGAAGGACCCTATGGCTACACCTTC	CAWSVWEGPYGYTF
NA	TRBV5-1	NA	TRBJ2-1	TGCGCCAGCAGCCATGACGGGAGCTCCTACAATGAGCAGTTCTTC	CASSHDGSSYNEQFF
NA	TRBV7-8	NA	TRBJ1-4	TGTGCCAGCAGCCCGGGCAGAAATGAAAAACTGTTTTTT	CASSPGRNEKLFF
NA	TRBV2	TRBD2	TRBJ2-1	TGTGCCAGCAGTCCTATACGGGGTAGCGGGAGGGTGAATGAGCAGTTCTTC	CASSPIRGSGRVNEQFF
NA	TRBV10-3	NA	TRBJ1-1	TGTGCCATCAGTGTTCTCGGGGACACTGAAGCTTTCTTT	CAISVLGDTEAFF
NA	TRBV7-2	NA	TRBJ1-5	TGTGCCAGCAGCTTAGATGGGGGACGGAATCAGCCCCAGCATTTT	CASSLDGGRNQPQHF
NA	TRBV30	NA	TRBJ2-7	TGTGCCTGGAGCGCTGGGCCGAACTACGAGCAGTACTTC	CAWSAGPNYEQYF
once	TRBV11-3	NA	TRBJ2-5	TGTGCCAGCAGCTTAGTCCAAGAGACCCAGTACTTC	CASSLVQETQYF
NA	TRBV5-5	NA	TRBJ2-5	TGTGCCAGCAGCCCCCCTTCGGCGACCCAGTACTTC	CASSPPSATQYF
NA	TRBV7-9	TRBD1	TRBJ2-7	TGTGCCAGCAGCCTTAACAGGGGCTCCTACGAGCAGTACTTC	CASSLNRGSYEQYF
NA	TRBV7-8	TRBD2	TRBJ2-5	TGTGCCAGCAGCTCCTCAACCTGGACTAGCGGGGAGACCCAGTACTTC	CASSSSTWTSGETQYF
NA	TRBV11-2	TRBD1	TRBJ2-3	TGTGCCAGCAGCTTGGGAAGGGACAGGGATTACACAGATACGCAGTATTTT	CASSLGRDRDYTDTQYF
NA	TRBV18	NA	TRBJ2-3	TGTGCCAGCTCAGGGGTAGATACGCAGTATTTT	CASSGVDTQYF
few	TRBV28	NA	TRBJ2-7	TGTGCCAGCAGTTTACGTCGCCGGCCCAGGGGAGACTACGAGCAGTACTTC	CASSLRRRPRGDYEQYF
NA	TRBV7-9	TRBD1	TRBJ1-1	TGTGCCAGCAGCTCTAACAGGGGAGCCGACACTGAAGCTTTCTTT	CASSSNRGADTEAFF
NA	TRBV28	TRBD1	TRBJ1-5	TGTGCCAGCAGTTTAAGGCCAGGGGGTATCTATCAGCCCCAGCATTTT	CASSLRPGGIYQPQHF
NA	TRBV5-8	TRBD1	TRBJ2-7	TGTGCCAGCAGCAGTGGACAGGGTGGGGCGGACGAGCAGTACTTC	CASSSGQGGADEQYF
NA	TRBV7-6	NA	TRBJ2-7	TGTGCCAGCAGCTTAGCCGCTAGTTCCCGAGGCGAGCAGTACTTC	CASSLAASSRGEQYF
NA	TRBV7-2	NA	TRBJ2-2	TGTGCCAGCAGCTTAGCCACAGTTGGGGAGCTGTTTTTT	CASSLATVGELFF
few	TRBV11-3	NA	TRBJ2-7	TGTGCCAGCAGCGCATTCAGGCCCCCCTACGAGCAGTACTTC	CASSAFRPPYEQYF
NA	TRBV30	TRBD1	TRBJ1-2	TGTGCCTGGAGTTGGAAGGGGGCAAACTATGGCTACACCTTC	CAWSWKGANYGYTF
few	TRBV4-3	NA	TRBJ1-5	TGCGCCAGCAGTCCTAAGGATCAGCCCCAGCATTTT	CASSPKDQPQHF
NA	TRBV11-2	TRBD2	TRBJ2-4	TGTGCCAGCAGCTCCCCCGGACTAGTCAGGGTAAACATTCAGTACTTC	CASSSPGLVRVNIQYF
NA	TRBV7-7	NA	TRBJ2-5	TGTGCTAGCAGCTTACTGGGATTGGAAGAGACCCAGTACTTC	CASSLLGLEETQYF
once	TRBV4-1	NA	TRBJ1-1	TGCGCCAGCAGCCAAGACCCCCAGGGCACTGAAGCTTTCTTT	CASSQDPQGTEAFF
NA	TRBV15	TRBD1	TRBJ2-7	TGTGCCACCAGCAGAGAATCCCAGGGGGCCTACGAGCAGTACTTC	CATSRESQGAYEQYF
once	TRBV28	NA	TRBJ2-7	TGTGCCAGCCACCCTTCGGCAGGGGTCACCTACGAGCAGTACTTC	CASHPSAGVTYEQYF